The 3 T cell receptor beta chains given below trace back to one sample, sequenced in a study of T cell responses to AZD1222 COVID-19 vaccine. Sequencing was performed with immunoSEQ multiplex PCR; in TCRdb, only in-frame clones are kept and a portion is missing. The sample gives 160,000 or so clones, approximately 91% of which show up once; 5.5% is in the top ten. The input for sequencing was peripheral blood, taken on day 0 of AZD1222 vaccination. The receptors were gathered from an adult in good health.

This clone was found once. This sequence joins TRBV4-3 and TRBJ2-1; the D is unclear. The V end lost 4 bases, the J end lost 6 bases, and 13 bases lay between the germline ends. CDR3 size: 14 residues. Germline CDR1 reads LGHNA; CDR2 reads YSLEER. The CDR3 DNA is TGCGCCAGCAGCCGAACTCTATGGCTCAATGAGCAGTTCTTC. This translates into CASSRTLWLNEQFF.

The V and J genes are TRBV27 and TRBJ1-1, with D perhaps TRBD1 (6 bases). The CDR3 runs to 16 residues. The V end lost 6 bases, the J end lost 1 base, and 18 bases lay between the germline ends. Germline CDR1 MNHEY, CDR2 SMNVEV (reference sequence). The CDR3 here is CASRPIGGRANTEAFF. For the CDR3, the DNA is TGTGCCAGCAGGCCGATAGGGGGACGGGCGAACACTGAAGCTTTCTTT.

The CDR3 sequence is CASSRAVNTEAFF. In DNA, the CDR3 is TGTGCCAGCAGTCGTGCGGTGAACACTGAAGCTTTCTTT. The rearrangement joins TRBV6-5 to TRBJ1-1, with D hard to call. This CDR3 has 13 amino acids. CDR1 is MNHEY and CDR2 is SVGAGI in the germline V gene. The V end was cut by 5 bases, the J end by 0 bases, with 7 bases between.